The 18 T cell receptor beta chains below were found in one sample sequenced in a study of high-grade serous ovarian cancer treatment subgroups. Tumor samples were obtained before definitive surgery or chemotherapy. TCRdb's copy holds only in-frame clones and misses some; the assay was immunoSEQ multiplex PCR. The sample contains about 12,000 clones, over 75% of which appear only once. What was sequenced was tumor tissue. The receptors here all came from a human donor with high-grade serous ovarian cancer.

The CDR3 DNA is TGTGCCAGCAGTGGGGGACAGGACTATCAGCCCCAGCATTTT. Residues: CASSGGQDYQPQHF. This chain uses TRBV28 with TRBJ1-5; 8 bases fit TRBD1. The CDR3 covers 14 residues. The V and J ends lost 5 bases and 5 bases, in that order; junction bases with no gene match: 5. CDR1 is MDHEN and CDR2 is SYDVKM in the germline V gene.

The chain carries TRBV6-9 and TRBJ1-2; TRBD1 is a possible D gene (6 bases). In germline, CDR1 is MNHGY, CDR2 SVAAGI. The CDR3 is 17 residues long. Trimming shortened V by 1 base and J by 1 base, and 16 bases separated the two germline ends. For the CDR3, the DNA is TGTGCCAGCAGTTATTTGGACAGATTCCTTAATAACTATGGCTACACCTTC. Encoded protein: CASSYLDRFLNNYGYTF.

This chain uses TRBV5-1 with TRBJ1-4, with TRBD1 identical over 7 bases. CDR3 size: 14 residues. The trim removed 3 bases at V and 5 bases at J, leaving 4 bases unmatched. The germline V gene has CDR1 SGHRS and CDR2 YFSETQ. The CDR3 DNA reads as TGCGCCAGCAGCTCCGGGACAGTGAATGAAAAACTGTTTTTT. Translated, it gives CASSSGTVNEKLFF.

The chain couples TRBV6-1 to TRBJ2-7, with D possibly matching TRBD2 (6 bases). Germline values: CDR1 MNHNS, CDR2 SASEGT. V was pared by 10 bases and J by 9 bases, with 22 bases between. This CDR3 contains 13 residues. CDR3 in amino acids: CATTTGSTYGQYV. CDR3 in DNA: TGTGCCACCACCACCGGGAGCACATATGGGCAGTACGTC.

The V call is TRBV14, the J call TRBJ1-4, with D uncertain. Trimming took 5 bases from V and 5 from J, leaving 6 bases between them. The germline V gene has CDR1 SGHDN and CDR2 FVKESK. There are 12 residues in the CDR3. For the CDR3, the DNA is TGTGCCAGCAGCGATTTGAATGAAAAACTGTTTTTT. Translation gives CASSDLNEKLFF. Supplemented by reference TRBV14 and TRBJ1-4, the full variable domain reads EAGVTQFPSHSVIEKGQTVTLRCDPISGHDNLYWYRRVMGKEIKFLLHFVKESKQDESGMPNNRFLAERTGGTYSTLKVQPAELEDSGVYFCASSDLNEKLFFGSGTQLSVL.

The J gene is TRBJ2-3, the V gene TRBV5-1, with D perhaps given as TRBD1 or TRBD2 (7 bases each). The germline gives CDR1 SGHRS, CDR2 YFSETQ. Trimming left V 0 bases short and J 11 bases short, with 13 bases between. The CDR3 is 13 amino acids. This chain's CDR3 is CASSLARGGVQYF. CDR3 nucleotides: TGCGCCAGCAGCTTGGCCAGGGGGGGCGTGCAGTATTTT.

CDR3 amino acids: CASTPAGLNQPQHF. The CDR3 DNA sequence: TGTGCCAGTACCCCCGCCGGCCTCAATCAGCCCCAGCATTTT. V and J are TRBV6-1 and TRBJ1-5, with no clear D. Germline-derived CDR1 and CDR2 are MNHNS and SASEGT. Trimming took off 9 bases at V and 3 bases at J, with 15 bases between the two ends. The CDR3 spans 14 residues.

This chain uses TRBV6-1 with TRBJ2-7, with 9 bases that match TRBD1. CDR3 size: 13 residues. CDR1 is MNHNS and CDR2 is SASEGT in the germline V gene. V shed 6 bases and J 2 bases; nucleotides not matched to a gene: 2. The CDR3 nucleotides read TGTGCCAGCAGGAGACAGGGGGCCTACGAGCAGTACTTC. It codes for CASRRQGAYEQYF.

CDR3 loop: CATSRVSTANTEAFF. In nucleotides, the CDR3 is TGTGCCACCAGCAGAGTCTCGACAGCCAACACTGAAGCTTTCTTT. This rearrangement joins TRBV15 to TRBJ1-1; D is perhaps TRBD1 (5 bases). V was cut by 1 base and J by 2 bases, with 11 bases left in between. Germline V gene lookup returns CDR1 LNHNV and CDR2 YYDKDF (reference sequence). This CDR3 has 15 amino acids.

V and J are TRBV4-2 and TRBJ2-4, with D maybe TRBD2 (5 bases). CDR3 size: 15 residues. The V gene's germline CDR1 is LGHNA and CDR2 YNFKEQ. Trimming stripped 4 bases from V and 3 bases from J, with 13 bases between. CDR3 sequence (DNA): TGTGCCAGCAGCCCGGACGGAGGAGGCAAAAACATTCAGTACTTC. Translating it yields CASSPDGGGKNIQYF.

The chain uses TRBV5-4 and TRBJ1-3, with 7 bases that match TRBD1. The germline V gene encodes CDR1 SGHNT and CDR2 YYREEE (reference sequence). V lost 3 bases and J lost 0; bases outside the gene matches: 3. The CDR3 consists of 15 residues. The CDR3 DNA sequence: TGTGCCAGCAGCTCCGGGACAGACTCTGGAAACACCATATATTTT. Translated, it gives CASSSGTDSGNTIYF.

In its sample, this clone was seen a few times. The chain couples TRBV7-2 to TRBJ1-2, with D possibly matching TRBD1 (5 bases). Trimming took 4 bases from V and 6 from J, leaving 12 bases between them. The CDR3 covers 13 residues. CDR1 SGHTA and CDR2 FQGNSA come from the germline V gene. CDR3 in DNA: TGTGCCAGCAGCTCGTACCCAGGGAATGGCTACACCTTC. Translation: CASSSYPGNGYTF.

CDR3 sequence (DNA): TGTGCCACAGCCCGGGACTTCCAGACCTACGAGCAGTACGTC. Translating it yields CATARDFQTYEQYV. V usage is TRBV6-1 and J usage is TRBJ2-7, with D possibly TRBD2 on 6 matching bases. Germline loops: CDR1 MNHNS, CDR2 SASEGT. V lost 10 bases and J lost 2, with 18 bases in between. CDR3 length: 14 amino acids.

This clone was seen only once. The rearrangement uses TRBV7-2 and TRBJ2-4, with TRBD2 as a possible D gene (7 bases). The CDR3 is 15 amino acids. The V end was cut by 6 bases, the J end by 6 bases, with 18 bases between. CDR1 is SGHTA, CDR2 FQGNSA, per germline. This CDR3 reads CASRLAGGQGNIQYF. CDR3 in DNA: TGTGCCAGCAGGTTGGCCGGGGGGCAGGGAAACATTCAGTACTTC.

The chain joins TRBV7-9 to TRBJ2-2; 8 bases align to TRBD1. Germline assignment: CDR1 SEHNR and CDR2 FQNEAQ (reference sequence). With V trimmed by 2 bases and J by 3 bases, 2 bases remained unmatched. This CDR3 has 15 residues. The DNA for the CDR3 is TGTGCCAGCAGCTTATTACAGGGGGACACCGGGGAGCTGTTTTTT. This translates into CASSLLQGDTGELFF.

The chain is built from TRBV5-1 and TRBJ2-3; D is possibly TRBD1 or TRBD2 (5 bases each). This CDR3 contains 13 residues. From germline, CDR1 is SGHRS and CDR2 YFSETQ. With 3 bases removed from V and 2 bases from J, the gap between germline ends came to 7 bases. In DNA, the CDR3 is TGCGCCAGCAGCTCGGGGCCCACAGATACGCAGTATTTT. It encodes CASSSGPTDTQYF.

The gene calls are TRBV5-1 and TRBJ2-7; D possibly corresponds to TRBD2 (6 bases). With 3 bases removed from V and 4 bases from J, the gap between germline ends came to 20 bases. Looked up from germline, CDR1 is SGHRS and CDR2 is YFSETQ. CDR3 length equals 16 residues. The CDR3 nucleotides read TGCGCCAGCAGCTCGGGTGGGAAGGCGGGGTCATACGAGCAGTACTTC. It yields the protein CASSSGGKAGSYEQYF.

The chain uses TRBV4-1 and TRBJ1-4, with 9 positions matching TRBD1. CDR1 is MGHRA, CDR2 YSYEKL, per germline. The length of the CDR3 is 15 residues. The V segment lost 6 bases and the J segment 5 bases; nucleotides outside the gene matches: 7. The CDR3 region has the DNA TGCGCCAGCAGACCACCCGGGACAGGGAATGAAAAACTGTTTTTT. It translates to CASRPPGTGNEKLFF.